This TCR beta chain originates from a study of control samples from healthy donors and cancer patients. The length of the CDR3 is 14 residues. CDR1 and CDR2 (germline): LGHNA, YSLEER. Between the trimmed V and J ends, which lost 0 bases and 4 bases, there was a span of 8 bases. The protocol was immunoSEQ multiplex PCR, while the TCRdb copy is restricted to in-frame clones and leaves out a portion. The sample records roughly 45,000 clones, about 92% being singletons. Sequenced input: PBMCs. The TCR comes from a man aged 30-40 years with colorectal cancer. The J gene is TRBJ2-3, the V gene TRBV4-3; D is perhaps TRBD2 (5 bases). The CDR3, as DNA: TGCGCCAGCAGCCAAGACCTAGCCTCAGATACGCAGTATTTT. Translated, it gives CASSQDLASDTQYF.